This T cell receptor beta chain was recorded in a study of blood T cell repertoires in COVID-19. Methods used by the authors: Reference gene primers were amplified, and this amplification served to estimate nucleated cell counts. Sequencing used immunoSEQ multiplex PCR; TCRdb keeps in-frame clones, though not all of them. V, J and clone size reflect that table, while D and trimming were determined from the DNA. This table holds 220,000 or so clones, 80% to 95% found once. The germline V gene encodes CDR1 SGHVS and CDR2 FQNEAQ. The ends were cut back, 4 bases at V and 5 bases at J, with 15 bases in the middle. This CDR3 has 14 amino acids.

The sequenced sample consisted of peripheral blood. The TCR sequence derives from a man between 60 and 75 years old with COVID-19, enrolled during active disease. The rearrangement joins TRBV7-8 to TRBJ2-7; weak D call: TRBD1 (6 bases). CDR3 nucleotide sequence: TGTGCCAGCAGCTACAGACAGGCCCTGGACGAGCAGTACTTC. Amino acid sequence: CASSYRQALDEQYF.